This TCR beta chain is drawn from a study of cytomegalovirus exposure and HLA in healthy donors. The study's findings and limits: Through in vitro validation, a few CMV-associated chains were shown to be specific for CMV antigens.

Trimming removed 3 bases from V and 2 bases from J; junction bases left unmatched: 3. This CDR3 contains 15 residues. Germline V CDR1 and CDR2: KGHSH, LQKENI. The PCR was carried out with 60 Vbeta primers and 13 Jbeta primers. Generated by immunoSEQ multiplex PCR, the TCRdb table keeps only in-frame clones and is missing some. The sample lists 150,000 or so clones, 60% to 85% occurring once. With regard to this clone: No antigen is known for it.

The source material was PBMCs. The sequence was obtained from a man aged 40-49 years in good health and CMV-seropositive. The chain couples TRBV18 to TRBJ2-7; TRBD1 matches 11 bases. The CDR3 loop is CASSPQGQGAYEQYF. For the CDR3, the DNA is TGTGCCAGCTCACCCCAGGGACAGGGGGCCTACGAGCAGTACTTC.